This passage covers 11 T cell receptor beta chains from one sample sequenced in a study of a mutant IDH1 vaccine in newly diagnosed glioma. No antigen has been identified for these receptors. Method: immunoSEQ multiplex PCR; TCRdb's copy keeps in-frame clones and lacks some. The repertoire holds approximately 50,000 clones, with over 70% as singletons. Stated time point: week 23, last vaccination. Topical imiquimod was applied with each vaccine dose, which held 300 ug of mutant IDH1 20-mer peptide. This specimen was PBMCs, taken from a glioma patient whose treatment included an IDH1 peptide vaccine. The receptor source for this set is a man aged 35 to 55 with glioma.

The CDR3 loop is CASSGRTSFSYNEQFF. The CDR3 bases are TGTGCCAGCAGCGGGAGGACTAGCTTCTCCTACAATGAGCAGTTCTTC. V and J are TRBV13 and TRBJ2-1, with TRBD2 matching over 8 bases. Germline lookup yields CDR1 PRHDT and CDR2 FYEKMQ (reference sequence). This CDR3 is 16 amino acids long. J was trimmed by 0 bases and V by 5 bases; bases with no gene match: 6. Variable domain in full (rest from reference TRBV13 and TRBJ2-1): AAGVIQSPRHLIKEKRETATLKCYPIPRHDTVYWYQQGPGQDPQFLISFYEKMQSDKGSIPDRFSAQQFSDYHSELNMSSLELGDSALYFCASSGRTSFSYNEQFFGPGTRLTVL.

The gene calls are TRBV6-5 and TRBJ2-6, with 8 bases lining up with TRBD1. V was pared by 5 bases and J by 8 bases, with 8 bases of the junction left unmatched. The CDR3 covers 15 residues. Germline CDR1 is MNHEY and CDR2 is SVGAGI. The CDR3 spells CASSPTGAYTNVLTF. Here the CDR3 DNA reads TGTGCCAGCAGTCCGACAGGGGCCTACACCAACGTCCTGACTTTC.

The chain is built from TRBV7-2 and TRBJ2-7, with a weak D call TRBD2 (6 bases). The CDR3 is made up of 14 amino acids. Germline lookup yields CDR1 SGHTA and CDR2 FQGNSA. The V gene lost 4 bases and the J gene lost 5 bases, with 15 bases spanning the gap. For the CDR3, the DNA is TGTGCCAGCAGCTGGTCTAGCGCGAGTAACGAGCAGTACTTC. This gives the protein CASSWSSASNEQYF.

CDR3 protein: CASSRGLETETQYF. The CDR3 DNA is TGTGCCAGCAGCCGCGGACTAGAGACAGAGACCCAGTACTTC. This chain connects TRBV4-2 to TRBJ2-5; TRBD2 matches 7 bases. The J segment lost 4 bases and the V segment lost 4 bases, leaving 6 bases of the junction unmatched. Germline lookup yields CDR1 LGHNA and CDR2 YNFKEQ. The CDR3 consists of 14 residues.

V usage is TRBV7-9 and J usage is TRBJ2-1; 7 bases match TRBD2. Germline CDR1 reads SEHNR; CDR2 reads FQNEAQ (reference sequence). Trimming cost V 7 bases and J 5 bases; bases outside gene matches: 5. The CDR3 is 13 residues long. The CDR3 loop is CASTAGLNNEQFF. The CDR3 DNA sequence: TGTGCCAGCACCGCGGGACTAAACAATGAGCAGTTCTTC. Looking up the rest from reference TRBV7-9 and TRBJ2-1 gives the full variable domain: DTGVSQNPRHKITKRGQNVTFRCDPISEHNRLYWYRQTLGQGPEFLTYFQNEAQLEKSRLLSDRFSAERPKGSFSTLEIQRTEQGDSAMYLCASTAGLNNEQFFGPGTRLTVL.

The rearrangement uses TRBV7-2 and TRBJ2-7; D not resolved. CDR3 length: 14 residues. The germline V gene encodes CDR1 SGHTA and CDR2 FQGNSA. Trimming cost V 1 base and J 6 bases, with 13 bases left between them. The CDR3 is CASSLVSAPVEQYF. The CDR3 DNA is TGTGCCAGCAGCTTAGTGTCCGCACCCGTCGAGCAGTACTTC. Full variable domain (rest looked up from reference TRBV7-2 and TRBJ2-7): GAGVSQSPSNKVTEKGKDVELRCDPISGHTALYWYRQSLGQGLEFLIYFQGNSAPDKSGLPSDRFSAERTGGSVSTLTIQRTQQEDSAVYLCASSLVSAPVEQYFGPGTRLTVT.

Here the CDR3 DNA reads TGTGCCAGTAGTACAGGGGGCGACACTGAAGCTTTCTTT. This sequence encodes CASSTGGDTEAFF. The chain uses TRBV19 and TRBJ1-1; 8 bases fit TRBD1. The CDR3 extends over 13 amino acids. Germline CDR1 and CDR2: LNHDA and SQIVND (reference sequence). V shed 4 bases and J 3 bases; nucleotides not matched to a gene: 1.

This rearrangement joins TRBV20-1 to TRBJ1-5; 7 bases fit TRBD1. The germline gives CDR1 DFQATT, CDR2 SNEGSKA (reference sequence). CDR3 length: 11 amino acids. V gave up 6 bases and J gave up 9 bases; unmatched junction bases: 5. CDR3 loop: CSARQGGPQHF. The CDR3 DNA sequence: TGCAGTGCGAGACAGGGCGGGCCCCAGCATTTT.

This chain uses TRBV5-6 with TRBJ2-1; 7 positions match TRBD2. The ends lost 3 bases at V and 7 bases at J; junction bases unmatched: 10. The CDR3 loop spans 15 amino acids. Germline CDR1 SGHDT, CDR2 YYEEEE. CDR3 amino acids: CASSWGGLVTNEQFF. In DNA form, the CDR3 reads TGTGCCAGCAGCTGGGGGGGGTTGGTAACTAATGAGCAGTTCTTC.

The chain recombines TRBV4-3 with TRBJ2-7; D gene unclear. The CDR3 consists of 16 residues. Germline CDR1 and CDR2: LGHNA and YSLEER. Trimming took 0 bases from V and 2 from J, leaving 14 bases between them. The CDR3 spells CASSQDRASRAYEQYF. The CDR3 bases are TGCGCCAGCAGCCAAGATAGAGCGTCAAGGGCCTACGAGCAGTACTTC.

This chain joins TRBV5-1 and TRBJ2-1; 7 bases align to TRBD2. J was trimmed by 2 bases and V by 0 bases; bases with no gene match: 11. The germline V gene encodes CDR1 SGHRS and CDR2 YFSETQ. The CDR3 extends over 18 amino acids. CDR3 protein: CASSLESRASGPYNEQFF. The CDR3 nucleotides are TGCGCCAGCAGCTTGGAGTCTCGGGCTAGCGGCCCCTACAATGAGCAGTTCTTC.